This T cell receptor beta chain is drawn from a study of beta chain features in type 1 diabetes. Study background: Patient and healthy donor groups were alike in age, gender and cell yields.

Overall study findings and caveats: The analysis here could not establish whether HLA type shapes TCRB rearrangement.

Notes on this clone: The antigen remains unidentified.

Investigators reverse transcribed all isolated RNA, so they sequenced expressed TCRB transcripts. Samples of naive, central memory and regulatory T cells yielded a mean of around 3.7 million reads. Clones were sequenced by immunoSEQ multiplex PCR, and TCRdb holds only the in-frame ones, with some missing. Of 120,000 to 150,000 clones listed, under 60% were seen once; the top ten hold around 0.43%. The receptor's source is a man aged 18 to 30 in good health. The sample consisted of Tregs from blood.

CDR3 protein: CASSSYSGGANVLTF. DNA of the CDR3: TGTGCCAGCAGCTCGTACAGTGGTGGGGCCAACGTCCTGACTTTC. The rearrangement links TRBV7-9 to TRBJ2-6; D call uncertain. V shed 4 bases and J shed 3 bases, with 10 bases lying between them. CDR3 length: 15 amino acids. CDR1 and CDR2 (germline): SEHNR, FQNEAQ (reference sequence).